Shown below are 10 T cell receptor beta chains from a single sample sequenced in a study of identifying expanded T cells in peripheral blood. TCRdb's copy holds only in-frame clones and misses some; the assay was immunoSEQ multiplex PCR. There are about 100,000 clones in the sample; 88% occur only once, and 5.5% lies in the top ten. The sequenced sample consisted of blood. Receptors originate from a person aged 18-70 years in good health.

The rearrangement uses TRBV19 and TRBJ1-5; 8 bases map to TRBD1. V lost 1 base to trimming and J lost 6 bases; unmatched junction nucleotides: 20. This CDR3 spans 20 amino acids. Looked up from germline, CDR1 is LNHDA and CDR2 is SQIVND (reference sequence). The CDR3 sequence: CASSIGFLGRGQGLGQPQHF. CDR3 DNA: TGTGCCAGTAGTATAGGTTTCTTGGGTCGCGGACAGGGCTTGGGTCAGCCCCAGCATTTT.

The rearrangement uses TRBV7-2 and TRBJ1-6; perhaps TRBD1 as D (5 bases). Deletions cut 5 bases from V and 7 bases from J, with 18 bases between. There are 16 residues in the CDR3. From germline, CDR1 is SGHTA and CDR2 FQGNSA. DNA of the CDR3: TGTGCCAGCAGCCCCCCCCTCCAGGGTAACAATTCACCCCTCCACTTT. The encoded protein is CASSPPLQGNNSPLHF.

The rearrangement joins TRBV5-6 to TRBJ1-1; the match to TRBD1 covers 9 bases. This CDR3 has 15 amino acids. With V trimmed by 1 base and J by 5 bases, 6 bases remained unmatched. Germline CDR1 SGHDT, CDR2 YYEEEE. CDR3 in amino acids: CASSLFPGQGTEAFF. In nucleotides, the CDR3 is TGTGCCAGCAGCTTGTTTCCTGGACAGGGGACTGAAGCTTTCTTT.

The chain is built from TRBV5-1 and TRBJ1-2, with D tentatively TRBD1 (6 bases). Germline lookup yields CDR1 SGHRS and CDR2 YFSETQ. The CDR3 sequence is 15 residues long. The V gene lost 4 bases and the J gene lost 3 bases, with 16 bases spanning the gap. Here the CDR3 reads CASSQTGSRDYGYTF. The DNA of the CDR3 is TGCGCCAGCAGCCAAACAGGGTCCCGGGACTATGGCTACACCTTC.

The chain uses TRBV28 and TRBJ1-2, with no clear D. V was shortened by 6 bases and J by 0 bases, with 2 bases between the two germline ends. The germline CDR1 and CDR2 sequences are MDHEN and SYDVKM. This CDR3 has 11 amino acids. The DNA for the CDR3 is TGTGCCAGCAGGGCTAACTATGGCTACACCTTC. Translating gives CASRANYGYTF.

This chain joins TRBV29-1 and TRBJ1-2, with 7 bases fitting TRBD1. Per the germline V gene, CDR1 is SQVTM and CDR2 is ANQGSEA. Trimming at V came to 5 bases and at J to 4 bases, leaving 4 bases not matched to a gene. The CDR3 is 12 amino acids. The CDR3 sequence: CSVRDSSYGYTF. For the CDR3, the DNA is TGCAGCGTTAGGGACAGTTCCTATGGCTACACCTTC.

This chain links TRBV2 with TRBJ1-2, with D maybe TRBD1 (5 bases). The V gene lost 4 bases and the J gene lost 7 bases, with 13 bases spanning the gap. The CDR3 spans 13 residues. Germline CDR1 is SNHLY and CDR2 is FYNNEI. The CDR3 nucleotides are TGTGCCAGCAGTGGAGAGGGGCGGTCTGGCTACACCTTC. Translating it yields CASSGEGRSGYTF.

This clone was observed a few times. The chain uses TRBV10-1 and TRBJ1-6; TRBD1 matches at 7 bases. This CDR3 comprises 18 residues. V was pared by 0 bases and J by 8 bases, with 13 bases of the junction left unmatched. From germline, CDR1 is WNHNN and CDR2 SYGVQD (reference sequence). The CDR3 loop reads CASSESLAGGRRDSPLHF. The CDR3 nucleotides are TGCGCCAGCAGTGAGTCGCTGGCAGGGGGAAGGCGAGATTCACCCCTCCACTTT.

The chain links TRBV5-1 to TRBJ2-7, with D perhaps given as TRBD1 or TRBD2 (6 bases each). Germline CDR1 is SGHRS and CDR2 is YFSETQ. The CDR3 covers 14 residues. Trimming removed 4 bases at V and 0 bases at J, with 11 bases between. The DNA of the CDR3 is TGCGCCAGCAGCGAGGAGGGGGACTCCTACGAGCAGTACTTC. Protein: CASSEEGDSYEQYF.

V gene TRBV2 combines with J gene TRBJ1-4, with no clear D. V lost 6 bases to trimming and J lost 0 bases, with 8 bases between them. Germline CDR1 SNHLY, CDR2 FYNNEI. CDR3 length: 14 residues. The CDR3 sequence is CASRDRATNEKLFF. CDR3 coding DNA: TGTGCCAGCAGGGACCGAGCAACTAATGAAAAACTGTTTTTT.